Each of the 27 T cell receptor beta chains below was sequenced from the same sample in a study of T-cell reconstitution after alpha-beta-depleted transplantation in children. Unique molecular identifiers were used to barcode this TCRbeta library. TCRdb re-called the PCR reads through MiXCR, storing one row per CDR3 protein. In the table there are about 980,000 distinct CDR3 sequences, roughly 29% of which are singletons. Source: PBMCs, mostly from graft donor cells, taken 360 days after TCRalphabeta/CD19-depleted stem cell transplant. These receptors all stem from a boy less than two years old who had a stem cell transplant for SCID, so the T cells may come from the graft donor.

The CDR3, as DNA: TGCGCCAGCAGCCCGGCGGGGAACACCGGGGAGCTGTTTTTT. As protein: CASSPAGNTGELFF. The chain recombines TRBV5-1 with TRBJ2-2; tentative D call: TRBD2 (5 bases). The germline CDR1 and CDR2 sequences are SGHRS and YFSETQ. CDR3 length equals 14 residues. V lost 4 bases and J lost 1, with 8 bases in between.

The chain combines TRBV29-1 with TRBJ2-5; D might be TRBD1 or TRBD2, each matching 6 bases. The CDR3 consists of 12 residues. From germline, CDR1 is SQVTM and CDR2 ANQGSEA. V was pared by 4 bases and J by 4 bases, with 10 bases between. The CDR3 DNA reads TGCAGCGTTGGAGGGGGGCCAGAGACCCAGTACTTC. Translated, it gives CSVGGGPETQYF.

This clonotype is medium-sized (0.01 to 0.1%). V is TRBV7-2 and J is TRBJ2-3; 10 positions agree with TRBD2. Germline V CDR1 and CDR2: SGHTA, FQGNSA. The ends lost 4 bases at V and 0 bases at J; junction bases unmatched: 4. This CDR3 comprises 16 residues. This CDR3 reads CASSSLAGGSTDTQYF. The CDR3 region has the DNA TGTGCCAGCAGCTCGTTAGCGGGGGGTAGCACAGATACGCAGTATTTT.

The chain has TRBV5-1 and TRBJ2-1, with 9 bases matching TRBD1. Germline trimming cut 2 bases from V and 9 bases from J; bases unmatched to any gene: 6. This CDR3 spans 14 amino acids. Per the germline V gene, CDR1 is SGHRS and CDR2 is YFSETQ. CDR3 nucleotides: TGCGCCAGCAGCTTAAACAGGGGGCTGGGTGAGCAGTTCTTC. Translation gives CASSLNRGLGEQFF. Full variable domain (missing parts from reference TRBV5-1 and TRBJ2-1): KAGVTQTPRYLIKTRGQQVTLSCSPISGHRSVSWYQQTPGQGLQFLFEYFSETQRNKGNFPGRFSGRQFSNSRSEMNVSTLELGDSALYLCASSLNRGLGEQFFGPGTRLTVL.

This rearrangement joins TRBV14 to TRBJ2-1, with 8 bases that match TRBD1. Losses at the gene ends were 4 bases for V and 8 bases for J; bases not matched to a gene: 4. The CDR3 runs 13 residues. CDR1 is SGHDN and CDR2 is FVKESK in the germline V gene. In DNA form, the CDR3 reads TGTGCCAGCAGCCGCGGACAGGGCGATGAGCAGTTCTTC. Protein sequence: CASSRGQGDEQFF.

The chain has TRBV7-8 and TRBJ2-7; D perhaps matches TRBD2 (6 bases). The CDR3 consists of 14 residues. The germline V gene has CDR1 SGHVS and CDR2 FQNEAQ. V was pared by 8 bases and J by 7 bases, with 21 bases between. As DNA, the CDR3 is TGTGCCAGCGCCCCGGGGGTCGGGGCTGGGGAGCAGTACTTC. Encoded protein: CASAPGVGAGEQYF.

The chain joins TRBV4-2 to TRBJ2-1; 8 nucleotides align to TRBD2. This CDR3 comprises 17 residues. V trimming: 0 bases; J trimming: 4 bases; junction bases outside the gene matches: 8. Germline CDR1 reads LGHNA; CDR2 reads YNFKEQ. The DNA for the CDR3 is TGTGCCAGCAGCCAAGATGGGCGGGGGGCACCATACAATGAGCAGTTCTTC. Protein product: CASSQDGRGAPYNEQFF.

This chain links TRBV4-1 with TRBJ2-3; 8 bases are shared with TRBD2. Germline V lookup: CDR1 MGHRA, CDR2 YSYEKL. CDR3 size: 17 residues. The V segment lost 1 base and the J segment 5 bases; nucleotides outside the gene matches: 11. The CDR3 is CASSQVPGRGRGDTQYF. In DNA, the CDR3 is TGCGCCAGCAGCCAAGTCCCCGGGAGGGGAAGGGGAGATACGCAGTATTTT.

This clonotype has a handful of counts. The chain carries TRBV25-1 and TRBJ2-7; TRBD1 matches at 8 bases. V shed 3 bases, J shed 1 base, and the junction held 5 bases outside the gene matches. The CDR3 sequence is 15 residues long. Germline V lookup: CDR1 MGHDK, CDR2 SYGVNS. As DNA, the CDR3 is TGTGCCAGCAGTGACGGAGGACAGGGTTCCTACGAGCAGTACTTC. This encodes CASSDGGQGSYEQYF.

At least ten counts were recorded for this clonotype. The chain links TRBV12-3 or TRBV12-4 to TRBJ2-5; D is uncertain. This CDR3 is 11 amino acids long. V lost 2 bases to trimming and J lost 5 bases, with 3 bases between them. The CDR3 is CASSLMETQYF. CDR3 nucleotide sequence: TGTGCCAGCAGTTTAATGGAGACCCAGTACTTC.

The rearrangement joins TRBV12-3 or TRBV12-4 to TRBJ2-7; the D is unclear. The V and J ends lost 10 bases and 5 bases respectively, with 15 bases between them. The CDR3 length is 12 residues. CDR3 sequence (DNA): TGTGCCACGGAGCAGGCAGCCCACGAGCAGTACTTC. Translation gives CATEQAAHEQYF.

This clonotype was counted only a few times. The gene calls are TRBV9 and TRBJ2-1; D might be TRBD1 or TRBD2, each matching 5 bases. The germline CDR1 and CDR2 sequences are SGDLS and YYNGEE. V was shortened by 4 bases and J by 9 bases, with 26 bases between the two germline ends. The CDR3 sequence is 17 residues long. The CDR3 is CASSPREGLYTGGEQFF. The CDR3 DNA reads as TGTGCCAGCAGCCCGCGAGAGGGGCTATACACCGGCGGTGAGCAGTTCTTC.

This clonotype has at least ten counts. The chain combines TRBV20-1 with TRBJ2-5; 9 bases line up with TRBD1. The CDR3 extends over 15 amino acids. Unmatched junction bases numbered 12, after V lost 6 bases and J lost 4 bases. Germline-derived CDR1 and CDR2 are DFQATT and SNEGSKA (reference sequence). The CDR3 DNA sequence: TGCAGTGCCACAACGCAGGGGACAGGGCGAGAGACCCAGTACTTC. Protein product: CSATTQGTGRETQYF.

This clonotype came up a few times. The genes are TRBV12-3 or TRBV12-4 and TRBJ2-1; TRBD2 matches 8 bases. This CDR3 is built from 14 residues. V lost 6 bases and J lost 10; bases outside the gene matches: 11. The CDR3 spells CASSGGGVWREQFF. CDR3 DNA sequence: TGTGCCAGCAGCGGGGGGGGCGTGTGGAGAGAGCAGTTCTTC.

This chain links TRBV7-6 with TRBJ1-3, with TRBD1 as a possible D gene (6 bases). Germline V gives CDR1 SGHVS, CDR2 FNYEAQ. This CDR3 contains 16 residues. V was shortened by 1 base and J by 5 bases, with 15 bases between the two germline ends. The CDR3 region is CASSLEAQGFRNTIYF. The DNA for the CDR3 is TGTGCCAGCAGCTTAGAGGCACAGGGATTTAGAAACACCATATATTTT.

J is TRBJ2-1 and V is TRBV20-1; 8 bases are shared with TRBD2. This CDR3 has 14 residues. V dropped 6 bases and J dropped 4; count of bases not matched to a gene: 8. Germline CDR1 DFQATT, CDR2 SNEGSKA (reference sequence). CDR3 sequence reads: CSAFLTSVYNEQFF. DNA for the CDR3: TGCAGTGCGTTCTTGACTAGCGTTTACAATGAGCAGTTCTTC.

This clonotype was seen more than once but under ten times. The rearrangement links TRBV5-1 to TRBJ2-2, with D tentatively TRBD1 (5 bases). The CDR3 covers 17 residues. Trimming pared 4 bases from V and 0 bases from J, leaving 16 bases between. Germline V lookup: CDR1 SGHRS, CDR2 YFSETQ. The CDR3 protein is CASSPVGARTNTGELFF. In DNA, the CDR3 is TGCGCCAGCAGCCCAGTAGGGGCGAGAACGAACACCGGGGAGCTGTTTTTT.

The chain uses TRBV20-1 and TRBJ1-1; D uncertain. Looked up from germline, CDR1 is DFQATT and CDR2 is SNEGSKA (reference sequence). There are 12 residues in the CDR3. The V and J ends lost 6 bases and 0 bases respectively, with 8 bases between them. Written as DNA, the CDR3 is TGCAGTGCAGCCCCACTGAACACTGAAGCTTTCTTT. Its translation is CSAAPLNTEAFF.

The chain couples TRBV19 to TRBJ1-5; D gene uncertain. The germline V gene encodes CDR1 LNHDA and CDR2 SQIVND (reference sequence). The CDR3 extends over 13 amino acids. V was clipped by 5 bases and J by 4 bases, with 9 bases between them. Here the CDR3 DNA reads TGTGCCAGTAGTGGCAGAGCAAATCAGCCCCAGCATTTT. It yields the protein CASSGRANQPQHF.

There are a few counts of this clonotype. The J gene is TRBJ1-2, the V gene TRBV18, with 8 bases that match TRBD1. The V gene's germline CDR1 is KGHSH and CDR2 LQKENI. CDR3 length: 13 residues. J gave up 6 bases and V 6 bases, and 6 bases lay outside the gene matches. The CDR3 region is CASSRQGTDGYTF. The DNA for the CDR3 is TGTGCCAGCTCCCGACAGGGGACGGATGGCTACACCTTC.

This clonotype was found many times. This rearrangement joins TRBV4-2 to TRBJ2-3; D unclear. CDR1 is LGHNA, CDR2 YNFKEQ, per germline. V lost 0 bases and J 1 base, leaving 8 bases between the germline ends. The CDR3 is 15 amino acids. CDR3 coding DNA: TGTGCCAGCAGCCAAGACCCCTCCGGCACAGATACGCAGTATTTT. It codes for CASSQDPSGTDTQYF.

CDR3 sequence: CSAESGTRGGELFF. CDR3 coding DNA: TGCAGTGCCGAGTCAGGGACACGGGGCGGGGAGCTGTTTTTT. This chain joins TRBV20-1 and TRBJ2-2, with a possible D match to TRBD1 (6 bases). There are 14 residues in the CDR3. V gave up 6 bases and J gave up 7 bases, with 18 bases separating them. Germline CDR1 reads DFQATT; CDR2 reads SNEGSKA (reference sequence).

The chain employs TRBV14 and TRBJ2-3; 7 bases are a match to TRBD2. The CDR3 is 17 residues long. The germline gives CDR1 SGHDN, CDR2 FVKESK. V dropped 4 bases and J dropped 3; count of bases not matched to a gene: 13. In nucleotides, the CDR3 is TGTGCCAGCAGCCGCCTCACTACTAGCGCGGGGACAGATACGCAGTATTTT. Translation: CASSRLTTSAGTDTQYF.

The chain carries TRBV10-3 and TRBJ2-7, with 8 bases matching TRBD2. This CDR3 is built from 15 residues. J gave up 2 bases and V 3 bases, and 6 bases lay outside the gene matches. The germline gives CDR1 ENHRY, CDR2 SYGVKD. CDR3 protein: CAISDLAGGTYEQYF. In DNA form, the CDR3 reads TGTGCCATCAGTGATTTGGCGGGGGGTACCTACGAGCAGTACTTC.

The table lists this clonotype with a few counts. This chain links TRBV6-1 with TRBJ2-7, with D perhaps being TRBD1 or TRBD2 (7 bases each). The V gene lost 1 base and the J gene lost 9 bases, with 22 bases spanning the gap. Per germline, CDR1 MNHNS and CDR2 SASEGT. The CDR3 covers 16 residues. This CDR3 is CASSEETTGRGKGQYF. The CDR3 bases are TGTGCCAGCAGTGAAGAAACGACAGGGAGGGGAAAGGGGCAGTACTTC.

This clonotype was counted a single time. The genes are TRBV7-2 and TRBJ2-7; maybe TRBD1 (5 bases). The length of the CDR3 is 15 residues. V was pared by 0 bases and J by 2 bases, with 11 bases between. Looked up from germline, CDR1 is SGHTA and CDR2 is FQGNSA. The CDR3, as DNA: TGTGCCAGCAGCTTAGCGCGGACACCTCCCTACGAGCAGTACTTC. Residues: CASSLARTPPYEQYF.

In this sample, this clonotype turned up once. V is TRBV4-2 and J is TRBJ1-1; maybe TRBD1 (5 bases). V was pared by 4 bases and J by 1 base, with 22 bases between. The CDR3 has 18 amino acids. Germline V gene lookup returns CDR1 LGHNA and CDR2 YNFKEQ. CDR3 amino acids: CASSPHPGTLVGNTEAFF. In nucleotides, the CDR3 is TGTGCCAGCAGCCCCCACCCCGGGACCCTCGTTGGGAACACTGAAGCTTTCTTT.